The clone carrying this T cell receptor beta chain was counted between two and nine times. The sample belongs to a study of T-cell reconstitution after alpha-beta-depleted transplantation in children. The library targeted TCRbeta and was prepared with unique molecular identifiers. TCRdb redid the calling of the PCR reads with MiXCR, one entry per CDR3 protein. Of fewer than 150,000 distinct CDR3 sequences in the sample, 8.5% to 10% are singletons; the top ten hold nearly 25%. Germline CDR1 reads MGHRA; CDR2 reads YSYEKL. The CDR3 sequence is 15 residues long. V was clipped by 1 base and J by 4 bases; unmatched bases: 4.

The chain employs TRBV4-1 and TRBJ2-5; 9 bases align to TRBD2. This clonotype was sampled from a girl in the first two years of life who had a stem cell transplant for combined immunodeficiency, so the T cells may come from the graft donor. The sample in question was PBMCs, mostly from graft donor cells, obtained 180 days after TCRalphabeta/CD19-depleted stem cell transplant. CDR3 nucleotides: TGCGCCAGCAGCCAAGTTCAAGCGGGAGGAGAGACCCAGTACTTC. It specifies CASSQVQAGGETQYF.